The clone carrying this T cell receptor beta chain was recorded a few times. The antigen remains undetermined. V shed 3 bases, J shed 6 bases, and the junction held 10 bases outside the gene matches. The CDR3 runs 16 residues. Germline V lookup: CDR1 DFQATT, CDR2 SNEGSKA (reference sequence). TCRdb used MiXCR to reprocess the reads, holding one entry per CDR3 protein. The table has roughly 630,000 distinct CDR3 sequences, 24% seen once. This specimen comes from a study of T cell repertoires in cytomegalovirus infection. On the study more broadly: Both a matching HLA type and CMV infection were indicated by public TCR beta signatures. Study-wide results and caveats: There were HLA-C-restricted CMV-specific TCR beta clonotypes dominating the ex vivo response.

Sequencing was performed on CD8+ T cells from PBMCs. V usage is TRBV20-1 and J usage is TRBJ1-6; 8 bases are a match to TRBD1. The origin of this receptor is a human donor in good health (CMV status not recorded). Some clones in this sample may be carry-over from other donors' samples. This chain's CDR3 is CSARDRTGRSNSPLHF. Written as DNA, the CDR3 is TGCAGTGCTAGGGACCGGACAGGGAGAAGTAATTCACCCCTCCACTTT.